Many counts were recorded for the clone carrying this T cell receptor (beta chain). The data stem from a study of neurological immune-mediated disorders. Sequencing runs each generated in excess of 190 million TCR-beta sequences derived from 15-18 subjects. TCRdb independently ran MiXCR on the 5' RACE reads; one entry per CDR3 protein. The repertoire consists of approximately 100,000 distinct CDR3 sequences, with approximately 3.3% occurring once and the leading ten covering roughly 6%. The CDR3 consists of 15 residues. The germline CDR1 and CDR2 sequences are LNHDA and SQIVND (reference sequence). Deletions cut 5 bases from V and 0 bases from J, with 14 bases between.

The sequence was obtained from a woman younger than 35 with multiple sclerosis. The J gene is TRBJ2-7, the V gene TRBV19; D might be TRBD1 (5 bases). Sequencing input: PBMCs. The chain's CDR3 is CASSRAADSSYEQYF. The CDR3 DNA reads TGTGCCAGTAGTCGGGCAGCAGACAGCTCCTACGAGCAGTACTTC.